This TCR beta chain was sequenced for a study of early T cells in non-severe SARS-CoV-2 infection. At the level of the study: The chains were unpaired, and the sequenced material was bulk RNA from unsorted whole blood. Whole-study results and caveats: Missing private and CD4 specificities, VDJdb matching favored anti-spike CD8 responses.

This clonotype was recorded many times. What it binds is unknown. Unique molecular identifier tags were affixed to discrete cDNA molecules. TCRdb reprocessed the 5' RACE reads via MiXCR and lists one record per CDR3 protein. The table shows about 45,000 distinct CDR3 sequences, with around 10% occurring only once. CDR1 MDHEN and CDR2 SYDVKM come from the germline V gene. The CDR3 length is 14 residues. V was shortened by 2 bases and J by 2 bases, with 8 bases between the two germline ends. This rearrangement joins TRBV28 to TRBJ2-3; D assignment may be TRBD1 or TRBD2 (5 bases each). Sequencing input: whole blood. This TCR came from an adult who was a healthcare worker with PCR-confirmed SARS-CoV-2 infection or an uninfected control (not recorded which). CDR3 DNA sequence: TGTGCCAGCAGTTTAGGGGGAAACACAGATACGCAGTATTTT. This gives the protein CASSLGGNTDTQYF. Together with reference TRBV28 and TRBJ2-3, the CDR3 gives the full variable domain: DVKVTQSSRYLVKRTGEKVFLECVQDMDHENMFWYRQDPGLGLRLIYFSYDVKMKEKGDIPEGYSVSREKKERFSLILESASTNQTSMYLCASSLGGNTDTQYFGPGTRLTVL.